This T cell receptor beta chain was identified during a study of cytomegalovirus exposure and HLA in healthy donors. Study overall: The approximately 120 validation repertoires were produced on the same platform as the roughly 700 repertoires of the first cohort. This was reported in a later analysis. Study-wide results and caveats: According to the study, roughly 180 TCR beta chains were cytomegalovirus-associated. The tendency of first-cohort TCR clusters to co-occur in the roughly 130 validation repertoires was the finding of a later analysis.

In regard to this clone: Its antigen is unidentified.

The donors were members of the 120-subject validation cohort (separate from the roughly 670-subject first cohort). Generated by immunoSEQ multiplex PCR, the TCRdb table keeps only in-frame clones and is missing some. The sample has 300,000 to 450,000 clones; approximately 90% are singletons. This receptor was obtained from a woman younger than 30 in good health and CMV-seronegative. Material: PBMCs.

DNA for the CDR3: TGTGCCAGCAGTATGTGGACAGGAAAAAATTCACCCCTCCACTTT. It encodes CASSMWTGKNSPLHF. The rearrangement uses TRBV7-9 and TRBJ1-6, with 7 nucleotides matching TRBD1. The CDR3 spans 15 residues. J was trimmed by 7 bases and V by 6 bases; bases with no gene match: 9. Per germline, CDR1 SEHNR and CDR2 FQNEAQ (reference sequence).